This T cell receptor (beta chain) was sequenced in a study of cytomegalovirus exposure and HLA in healthy donors. Study-wide background: A data release that came early held approximately 85 million unique TCRs from HLA-typed donors. Study-wide points: In a later analysis, TCR beta V- and J-gene trimming was associated with a missense DCLRE1C variant. It was reportedly the case that the classifier diagnosed cytomegalovirus status with high specificity and sensitivity. Within the data, a cluster of highly shared sequence variants was likely a sequencing artifact.

13 Jbeta primers and 60 Vbeta primers were used for the PCR. Generated by immunoSEQ multiplex PCR, the TCRdb table keeps only in-frame clones and is missing some. The sample contains more than 95,000 clones, roughly 69% of which appear only once. CDR1 and CDR2 from the germline V gene are MNHEY and SVGAGI. The V and J ends lost 6 bases and 3 bases, in that order; junction bases with no gene match: 2. The length of the CDR3 is 14 residues. About this clone itself: Its matching antigen is unknown.

This receptor was identified in a woman aged 40 to 50 in good health and CMV-seropositive. Specimen: PBMCs. The chain links TRBV6-5 to TRBJ2-7; 13 nucleotides match TRBD2. The CDR3 sequence is CASSRTSGSYEQYF. The CDR3, as DNA: TGTGCCAGCAGCCGGACTAGCGGGAGCTACGAGCAGTACTTC.